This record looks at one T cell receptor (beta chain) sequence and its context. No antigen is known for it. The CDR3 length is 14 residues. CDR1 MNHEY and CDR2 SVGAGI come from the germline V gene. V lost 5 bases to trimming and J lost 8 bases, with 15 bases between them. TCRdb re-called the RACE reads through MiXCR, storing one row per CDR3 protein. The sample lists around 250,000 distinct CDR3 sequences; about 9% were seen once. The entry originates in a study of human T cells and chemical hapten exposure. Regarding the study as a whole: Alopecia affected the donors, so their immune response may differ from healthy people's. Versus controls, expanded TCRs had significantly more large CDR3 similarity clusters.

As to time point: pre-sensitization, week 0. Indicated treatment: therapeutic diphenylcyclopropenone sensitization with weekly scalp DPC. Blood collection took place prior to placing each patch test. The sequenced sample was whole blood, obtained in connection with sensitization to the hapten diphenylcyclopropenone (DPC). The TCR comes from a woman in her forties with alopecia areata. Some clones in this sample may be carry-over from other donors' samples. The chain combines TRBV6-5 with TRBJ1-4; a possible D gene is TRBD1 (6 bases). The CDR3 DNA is TGTGCCAGCAGTGGGGACAACCGGAGGGAAAAACTGTTTTTT. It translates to CASSGDNRREKLFF.